Listed below are T cell receptor beta chains from one sample, sequenced in a study of shared clonotypes between healthy human individuals. Only in-frame clones appear in the TCRdb table, and some are missing; sequencing was by immunoSEQ multiplex PCR. The data hold roughly 810,000 clones, with around 96% observed a single time. Input material: naive CD8+ T cells sorted from blood. Receptors were obtained from a man aged 25-45 years in good health. Each CDR3 is given with its conserved first and last residue. A D gene is named only where the DNA matches it firmly. Some rows mark clone size as missing; the rest say once, few, many or name a class of expanded clone.

v_call	clone_size	j_call	d_call	cdr3_aa	cdr3_nt
TRBV14	few	TRBJ2-7	.	CASSLRSGYEQYF	TGTGCCAGCAGCCTTCGTAGCGGCTACGAGCAGTACTTC
TRBV28	.	TRBJ2-7	TRBD1	CASRGTGEGTSSYEQYF	TGTGCCAGCAGGGGGACAGGGGAAGGGACTAGCTCCTACGAGCAGTACTTC
TRBV6-5	.	TRBJ2-5	TRBD2	CASRTSGRMETQYF	TGTGCCAGTAGGACTAGCGGGAGAATGGAGACCCAGTACTTC
TRBV11-2	.	TRBJ2-5	TRBD2	CASSLGDSGTQETQYF	TGTGCCAGCAGCTTGGGAGATAGCGGGACACAAGAGACCCAGTACTTC
TRBV7-9	.	TRBJ2-4	TRBD1	CASSPGTGLTKNIQYF	TGTGCCAGCAGCCCCGGGACAGGGTTAACCAAAAACATTCAGTACTTC
TRBV6-5	.	TRBJ2-1	TRBD2	CASSYSTGGVQFF	TGTGCCAGCAGTTACTCGACGGGGGGTGTGCAGTTCTTC
TRBV28	.	TRBJ2-1	TRBD2	CASALAGDNEQFF	TGTGCCAGCGCCTTAGCGGGAGACAATGAGCAGTTCTTC
TRBV14	.	TRBJ2-7	.	CASSQQGLGYEQYF	TGTGCCAGCAGCCAACAGGGTCTGGGCTACGAGCAGTACTTC
TRBV30	.	TRBJ2-7	.	CAWSVIDSYEQYF	TGTGCCTGGAGTGTGATAGACTCCTACGAGCAGTACTTC
TRBV6-1	.	TRBJ2-7	.	CASSFVSSGYEQYF	TGTGCCAGCAGTTTTGTAAGCTCGGGCTACGAGCAGTACTTC
TRBV27	.	TRBJ2-2	.	CASSHHFGGPTGELFF	TGTGCCAGCAGCCACCACTTTGGGGGGCCCACCGGGGAGCTGTTTTTT
TRBV29-1	once	TRBJ2-3	TRBD2	CSVDGLAGGRTDTQYF	TGCAGCGTTGACGGACTAGCGGGAGGACGCACAGATACGCAGTATTTT
TRBV2	.	TRBJ2-7	.	CASSGQYSSYEQYF	TGTGCCAGCAGTGGCCAGTACAGCTCCTACGAGCAGTACTTC
TRBV7-3	once	TRBJ2-3	.	CASSLSGGSGDTQYF	TGTGCCAGCAGCTTAAGCGGCGGATCCGGGGATACGCAGTATTTT
TRBV7-9	.	TRBJ1-2	TRBD1	CASSLTPGQGDGYTF	TGTGCCAGCAGCTTAACCCCGGGACAGGGGGATGGCTACACCTTC
TRBV11-2	once	TRBJ2-7	TRBD2	CASRPGGGYEQYF	TGTGCCAGCAGACCTGGGGGGGGCTACGAGCAGTACTTC
TRBV19	.	TRBJ2-3	.	CASSILLGRVRPDTQYF	TGTGCCAGTAGTATCTTGCTTGGGAGAGTCCGCCCAGATACGCAGTATTTT
TRBV7-2	once	TRBJ2-5	TRBD1	CASSNPGQEAWTQYF	TGTGCCAGCAGCAACCCGGGACAGGAGGCTTGGACCCAGTACTTC
TRBV7-2	.	TRBJ2-5	.	CASSIWVQETQYF	TGTGCCAGCAGCATCTGGGTCCAAGAGACCCAGTACTTC
TRBV6-4	.	TRBJ1-1	.	CASSDRTPWTSMNTEAFF	TGTGCCAGCAGTGACCGTACCCCATGGACCTCGATGAACACTGAAGCTTTCTTT
TRBV15	.	TRBJ2-2	.	CATSREGTGELFF	TGTGCCACCAGCAGAGAAGGTACCGGGGAGCTGTTTTTT
TRBV6-9	once	TRBJ2-1	.	CASSTPTGLLLGNNEQFF	TGTGCCAGCAGCACACCGACAGGCCTTCTCCTCGGGAACAATGAGCAGTTCTTC
TRBV5-4	.	TRBJ2-3	.	CASSHLVAGSADTQYF	TGTGCCAGCAGCCACTTAGTGGCGGGGTCGGCAGATACGCAGTATTTT
TRBV7-3	.	TRBJ2-1	.	CASSLIGGSYNEQFF	TGTGCCAGCAGCTTAATAGGGGGGTCCTACAATGAGCAGTTCTTC
TRBV9	.	TRBJ2-7	TRBD2	CASSVAQIAGRYEQYF	TGTGCCAGCAGCGTAGCTCAAATAGCGGGTCGGTACGAGCAGTACTTC
TRBV27	.	TRBJ2-5	TRBD1	CASSSQDRGNQETQYF	TGTGCCAGCAGTTCCCAGGACAGGGGAAACCAAGAGACCCAGTACTTC
TRBV7-9	once	TRBJ2-7	TRBD2	CASSPRTSGSHEQYF	TGTGCCAGCAGCCCCAGGACTAGCGGGAGCCACGAGCAGTACTTC
TRBV7-2	.	TRBJ2-3	.	CASSLVGSKRVDTQYF	TGTGCCAGCAGCTTAGTGGGATCTAAGAGGGTAGATACGCAGTATTTT
TRBV4-3	.	TRBJ2-7	TRBD2	CASSQQAGGFYEQYF	TGCGCCAGCAGCCAACAAGCGGGAGGTTTTTACGAGCAGTACTTC
TRBV20-1	.	TRBJ2-1	.	CSARVVSEQFF	TGCAGTGCTAGAGTTGTTAGTGAGCAGTTCTTC
TRBV15	.	TRBJ2-7	.	CATSRGFSYEQYF	TGTGCCACCAGCAGGGGTTTTTCTTACGAGCAGTACTTC
TRBV4-1	.	TRBJ2-7	.	CASSQVSSSYEQYF	TGCGCCAGCAGCCAAGTGAGTAGCTCCTACGAGCAGTACTTC
TRBV4-2	.	TRBJ1-2	TRBD1	CASSQLTGDYGYTF	TGTGCCAGCAGCCAACTGACAGGGGACTATGGCTACACCTTC
TRBV2	.	TRBJ1-3	.	CASSEGNTIYF	TGTGCCAGCAGTGAAGGGAACACCATATATTTT
TRBV2	.	TRBJ2-1	TRBD2	CASTPSGGYNEQFF	TGTGCCAGCACTCCCTCGGGAGGTTACAATGAGCAGTTCTTC
TRBV7-9	.	TRBJ2-7	.	CASSLGTGEQYF	TGTGCCAGCAGCTTAGGGACGGGGGAGCAGTACTTC
TRBV15	.	TRBJ2-7	.	CATSREIDSSYEQYF	TGTGCCACCAGCAGAGAAATCGACAGCTCCTACGAGCAGTACTTC
TRBV7-9	.	TRBJ1-1	.	CASSLGRGEAFF	TGTGCCAGCAGCTTAGGGCGGGGTGAAGCTTTCTTT
TRBV16	.	TRBJ2-2	.	CASSRANTGELFF	TGTGCCAGCAGCCGGGCGAACACCGGGGAGCTGTTTTTT
TRBV7-9	.	TRBJ2-7	.	CASSAWATGYEQYF	TGTGCCAGCAGCGCATGGGCTACGGGCTACGAGCAGTACTTC
TRBV7-9	.	TRBJ1-1	.	CASSGTGKRMNTEAFF	TGTGCCAGCAGCGGGACCGGGAAAAGGATGAACACTGAAGCTTTCTTT
TRBV30	.	TRBJ1-1	.	CAWSSTLNTEAFF	TGTGCCTGGAGTTCCACCTTGAACACTGAAGCTTTCTTT
TRBV11-2	.	TRBJ2-2	TRBD1	CASSLESYPTGLETGELFF	TGTGCCAGCAGCTTAGAATCATATCCGACAGGGTTGGAGACCGGGGAGCTGTTTTTT
TRBV9	once	TRBJ1-4	.	CASSPDRARTNEKLFF	TGTGCCAGCAGCCCCGACCGGGCGCGCACTAATGAAAAACTGTTTTTT
TRBV11-2	few	TRBJ2-4	.	CASSLAGGLNIQYF	TGTGCCAGCAGCTTAGCAGGAGGGTTGAACATTCAGTACTTC
TRBV28	.	TRBJ2-7	.	CASSFLVSAYEQYF	TGTGCCAGCAGTTTTCTAGTGTCGGCCTACGAGCAGTACTTC
TRBV6-1	once	TRBJ1-2	.	CASSEYLVDRDGYTF	TGTGCCAGCAGTGAATATTTGGTAGATAGGGATGGCTACACCTTC
TRBV4-2	.	TRBJ1-1	TRBD1	CASSQTTGVTEAFF	TGTGCCAGCAGCCAGACGACAGGGGTCACGGAAGCTTTCTTT
TRBV7-9	.	TRBJ2-3	.	CAGMVLSSTDTQYF	TGTGCCGGGATGGTTCTGTCTAGCACAGATACGCAGTATTTT
TRBV14	once	TRBJ2-5	.	CASSQNSFGETQYF	TGTGCCAGCAGCCAAAACAGCTTCGGGGAGACCCAGTACTTC
TRBV29-1	.	TRBJ1-2	TRBD1	CSVVDREGEDYGYTF	TGCAGCGTAGTGGACAGGGAAGGGGAGGACTATGGCTACACCTTC
TRBV27	.	TRBJ2-7	TRBD2	CASSLGREAYEQYF	TGTGCCAGCAGTTTAGGGCGGGAGGCCTACGAGCAGTACTTC
TRBV7-8	.	TRBJ2-7	.	CASSAGNYEQYF	TGTGCCAGCAGCGCAGGGAACTACGAGCAGTACTTC
TRBV29-1	.	TRBJ2-7	TRBD2	CSVEEGGYEQYF	TGCAGCGTTGAAGAGGGGGGGTACGAGCAGTACTTC